The text below deals with one T cell receptor (beta chain). The target of this receptor is not known. No clone much larger than this one lies a single base away; base qualities are absent. Systemically healthy Caucasian individuals from Russia, some 38 in total and aged roughly 6 to 100 years, were included as donors. Each donor gave ten milliliters of peripheral blood, collected into EDTA-treated Vacutainer tubes. Ficoll-Paque density-gradient centrifugation was used to isolate PBMCs, with at least 7 million per sample. Trizol reagent was used to extract total RNA from the PBMCs, yielding at least 5.5 micrograms per sample. Naive CD45RAhigh/CD27high T cell percentages were measured by flow cytometry on a PBMC aliquot from every donor. The data derive from a study of blood T cells in healthy people across ages (dated by TCRdb to the mid-2010s). For the study in its entirety: Template switching captured roughly one uniquely barcoded TCR beta cDNA molecule per two T cells in model experiments. To track age-related changes in TCR beta repertoire diversity, the study relied on deep sequencing normalized with unique cDNA molecular identifiers. Donors were grouped into four age groups: young (average roughly 17 years), middle-aged (roughly 38), aged (62) and long-lived (approximately 78). Two additional independent replicas of 1 million unique cDNA reads from the same blood draw were analyzed for two donors (one aged 18 to 30 and one aged 80 or older). What the study reported, not specific to this receptor: The CMV infection status of donors was not known, potentially confounding age-related changes in expanded clonotypes. Total diversity estimates from one million sequenced T cells were considered lower bounds and underestimates. Bulk unsorted PBMC profiling prevented conclusive comparison of naive and antigen-experienced compartments. Observed TCR beta diversity correlated strongly with the percentage of naive T cells measured by flow cytometry. Observed TCR beta diversity per million T cells fell roughly linearly with age, and a significant reduction was already apparent by age roughly 40. Compared with the aged group, more naive CD4+ T cells, fewer expanded clones and increased TCR diversity were shown by the long-lived group, suggesting age selection.

Library generation was performed with 5' RACE. TCRdb lists the instrument as Illumina HiSeq 2500. A second PCR of 7 to 11 cycles was run with a J-beta primer mix and a sample-barcoded 5' primer. Each TCR beta cDNA molecule received a unique molecular identifier from a template-switch 5' adaptor carrying 12 random nucleotides. Each sample yielded at least 2.5 million CDR3-containing paired-end reads. First-strand cDNA was synthesized from all RNA with the Mint cDNA synthesis kit, primed by a TRBC-specific oligonucleotide. Following uracil-DNA glycosylase treatment, a first 18-cycle PCR with universal primers M1SS and BC2_uni_R was performed on all cDNA. The authors processed their data as follows. For normalization, 1 million high-quality reads, each with a distinct molecular identifier, were randomly selected from each sample. Instead of being binned into consensus sequences, reads that shared molecular identifiers were thrown out. CDR3 identification, clonotype clustering and error correction used MiTCR with a Q25 quality threshold and the strictest error-elimination algorithm. Lower-bound total TCR beta diversity was estimated with a nonparametric unseen species model using Euler transformation. TCRdb reanalyzed the raw reads on its own, using fastp at Q25 for trimming and MiXCR for clone calling, and kept in-frame beta chains. Each CDR3 protein appears once, grouped with its most common genes and DNA. These V and J calls originate from TCRdb's pipeline instead of the authors' own analysis. This sample is represented by around 820,000 distinct CDR3 sequences; approximately 25% of them were singletons. Together, the top ten hold 3% to 4% of the sample.

The CDR3 spans 14 residues, from the cysteine through the phenylalanine. The CDR3 DNA has 42 bases and is translated from base 1. This sample was shared with a second study, whose subject was T cells of mothers and their children. As noted in the second study: Nine systemically healthy Caucasian individuals served as donors, namely three mothers together with their six children. cDNA synthesis used all of the extracted RNA, with approximately 1.4 ug of RNA in each 15 ul reaction. In the second PCR, the M1S primer introduced both the sample barcodes and 2-4 random nucleotides. Over 8 million TCR beta CDR3 reads were obtained for each mother, and millions of reads were obtained for each child. TCR recombination output is similarly shaped by thymic selection in related and unrelated pairs, with a minor effect exerted by inherited differences. Normalized repertoire overlap was always found to be slightly, but never significantly, higher in related mother-child pairs than in unrelated mother-child pairs. Persistent microchimeric T cell clones were not detected, at a sensitivity of about 99 clones per million clonotypes. In the study, deep NGS was used to compare the TCR beta repertoires of mothers and children, and features distinguishing related mother-child pairs from unrelated individuals were sought. Mothers averaged roughly 40 +/- 4 years of age and children averaged about 12 +/- 4 years. After adapter ligation with NEBNext reagents, the libraries were sequenced on Illumina HiSeq 2000 with 100+100 nt paired-end reads. To avoid cross-contamination, the mother libraries and the child libraries were prepared a month apart and sequenced in separate runs. Between about 500,000 and 2,300,000 distinct TCR beta clonotypes were identified per donor. Naive TCR beta clonotypes were estimated from low-frequency clonotypes matched to each donor's FACS-determined naive share, without sorting.

The material sequenced was blood. The TCR comes from a boy aged 10-17 years in good health. The chain is made from TRBV12-3 or TRBV12-4 and TRBJ2-5; TRBD2 is possibly the D segment (5 matching bases). The DNA end lines up better with TRBJ2-1; the J call may be wrong. The CDR3 in this case is CASSFTGSRNEQFF. Read as DNA, the sequence is TGTGCCAGCAGTTTCACGGGGTCACGCAATGAGCAGTTCTTC.